Sequencing of this TCR beta chain was carried out in a study of PD-1 blockade in mismatch repair-deficient tumors. Whole-study context: Enrolled about 2012-2017, patients had progressing, pretreated mismatch repair-deficient cancers of 12 types.

There are 16 residues in the CDR3. V was pared by 4 bases and J by 6 bases, with 21 bases between. CDR1 is SEHNR and CDR2 is FQNEAQ in the germline V gene (reference sequence). A few pembrolizumab responders had their TCRs sequenced. A note on this clone: Its specificity is not known.

Study results and caveats: After pembrolizumab, tumor-resident clones rose rapidly, then generally contracted before radiologic responses.

Clones were read by immunoSEQ multiplex PCR, and TCRdb kept only the in-frame ones, dropping some. The repertoire holds tens of thousands of clones, with approximately 90% as singletons. The V call is TRBV7-9, the J call TRBJ1-2; tentative D call: TRBD1 (5 bases). This receptor was identified in an adult with mismatch repair-deficient cancer. The sample consisted of peripheral blood, taken 52 weeks after starting pembrolizumab. The CDR3 region is CASSSPREGDLDGYTF. CDR3 DNA: TGTGCCAGCAGCTCGCCCAGGGAGGGAGATCTCGATGGCTACACCTTC.